A selection of T cell receptor beta chains follows, all from one sample in a study of T-cell reconstitution after alpha-beta-depleted transplantation in children. TCRdb analysed the PCR reads with MiXCR anew, one entry per CDR3 protein. Of fewer than 350,000 distinct CDR3 sequences listed, 11% are singletons. The sample was peripheral blood, taken 180 days after TCRalphabeta/CD19-depleted stem cell transplant. The receptors come from a male patient between 2 and 15 years old who had a stem cell transplant for chronic granulomatous disease, so the T cells may come from the graft donor. Both conserved end residues are part of each CDR3.

J	V	CDR3
TRBJ2-1	TRBV7-9	CASRAGAYNEQFF
TRBJ1-1	TRBV7-9	CARPRPGMNTEAFF
TRBJ2-5	TRBV7-2	CASSVPGLAGETQYF
TRBJ2-1	TRBV5-6	CASSFSLREQFF
TRBJ2-5	TRBV19	CASSPRLRLQETQYF
TRBJ2-5	TRBV5-1	CASSLAGILQETQYF
TRBJ2-1	TRBV7-9	CASRGLPNEQFF
TRBJ2-1	TRBV7-9	CASSPWGEGSYNEQFF
TRBJ2-7	TRBV7-3	CASSLKGSAEQYF
TRBJ2-1	TRBV19	CASSRPRGGSYNEQFF
TRBJ1-1	TRBV20-1	CSARRDSHTEAFF
TRBJ1-6	TRBV6-1	CASSELQGSSPLHF
TRBJ2-7	TRBV19	CASSIGGGGRAQFNEQYF
TRBJ2-7	TRBV29-1	CSVEAQRTGYGTSSYEQYF
TRBJ2-3	TRBV20-1	CSAIPGSDTQYF
TRBJ2-1	TRBV5-1	CASSLSGEIYNEQFF
TRBJ2-2	TRBV7-3	CATPSGGVIGGELFF
TRBJ1-2	TRBV28	CASSLRGTETFYGYTF
TRBJ2-1	TRBV14	CASSELAYSYNEQFF
TRBJ2-5	TRBV23-1	CASSQHRTSIKTETQYF
TRBJ2-2	TRBV20-1	CSARDQRGDTSHTGELFF
TRBJ2-5	TRBV20-1	CSASPGGFQETQYF
TRBJ2-7	TRBV5-4	CASSLDGSGNYEQYF
TRBJ2-5	TRBV7-6	CASSLVVAGRYQETQYF
TRBJ2-7	TRBV20-1	CSGQLTSGYEQYF
TRBJ2-6	TRBV12-3/TRBV12-4	CASSLVVGQAGANVLTF
TRBJ2-7	TRBV29-1	CSVGPGQGDYEQYF
TRBJ2-7	TRBV15	CATSRDDRGAASYEQYF
TRBJ2-3	TRBV7-7	CASSLGPFTDTQYF
TRBJ2-1	TRBV3-1	CASSQVGLEQFF
TRBJ2-2	TRBV18	CASSDVGMNTGELFF
TRBJ2-1	TRBV12-3/TRBV12-4	CAISLWTSGEQFF
TRBJ1-5	TRBV6-5	CASSLTENSNQPQHF
TRBJ1-5	TRBV12-3/TRBV12-4	CASSRMDRANQPQHF
TRBJ2-3	TRBV15	CATSREGRGDTDTQYF
TRBJ2-4	TRBV20-1	CSALRQGAKNIQYF
TRBJ2-7	TRBV10-2	CASSDRTSGVSYEQYF
TRBJ2-7	TRBV6-1	CASSVLRDHEQYF
TRBJ2-3	TRBV28	CASTPQGRGTDTQYF
TRBJ2-2	TRBV7-9	CASSSPTSGADTGELFF
TRBJ2-2	TRBV6-1	CASSGYTGGGELFF
TRBJ2-1	TRBV28	CATLGLAPSRYNEQFF
TRBJ1-4	TRBV15	CATNPATGGNEKLFF
TRBJ2-7	TRBV6-2/TRBV6-3	CASSWTVYEQYF
TRBJ2-1	TRBV20-1	CSATSGILRGEQFF
TRBJ2-5	TRBV20-1	CSAPRQGKEETQYF
TRBJ2-1	TRBV20-1	CSAREGTSGRSEQFF
TRBJ1-6	TRBV18	CASSLTELNSPLHF
TRBJ2-7	TRBV24-1	CATSDHGPASYEQYF
TRBJ2-2	TRBV7-8	CASRLEGILTGELFF
TRBJ2-5	TRBV20-1	CSASLLLAKYQETQYF
TRBJ2-2	TRBV12-3/TRBV12-4	CASSSRLLAEINTGELFF
TRBJ1-1	TRBV6-5	CASSSGLNTEAFF
TRBJ2-3	TRBV12-3/TRBV12-4	CASSLGGGITDTQYF
TRBJ2-1	TRBV28	CASSLLRQGAGEQFF
TRBJ1-1	TRBV25-1	CASSMTGMKTEAFF
TRBJ2-5	TRBV5-5	CASSLAVGELYQETQYF
TRBJ2-1	TRBV5-1	CASSQGLADNEQFF
TRBJ2-5	TRBV7-6	CASSLNSVKETQYF